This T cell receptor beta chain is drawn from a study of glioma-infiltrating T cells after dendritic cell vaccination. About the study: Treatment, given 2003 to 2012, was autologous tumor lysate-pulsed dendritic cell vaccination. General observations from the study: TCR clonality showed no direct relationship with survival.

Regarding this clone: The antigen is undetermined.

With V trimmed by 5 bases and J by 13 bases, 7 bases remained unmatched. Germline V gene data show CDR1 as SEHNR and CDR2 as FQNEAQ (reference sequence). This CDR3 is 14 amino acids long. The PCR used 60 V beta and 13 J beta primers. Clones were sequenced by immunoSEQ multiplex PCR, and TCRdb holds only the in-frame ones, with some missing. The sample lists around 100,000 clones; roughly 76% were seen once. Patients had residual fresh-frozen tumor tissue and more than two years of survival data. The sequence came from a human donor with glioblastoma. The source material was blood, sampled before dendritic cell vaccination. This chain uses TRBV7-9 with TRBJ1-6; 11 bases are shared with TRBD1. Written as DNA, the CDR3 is TGTGCCAGCAGCACGGGACAGGGGGGAGGGCCCCTCCACTTT. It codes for CASSTGQGGGPLHF.